These T cell receptor beta chains were read from a single sample in a study of blood T cell repertoires in COVID-19. Clones were read by immunoSEQ multiplex PCR, and TCRdb kept only the in-frame ones, dropping some. Altogether 250,000 to 350,000 clones are present, roughly 87% being singletons, with the ten largest covering roughly 2%. The specimen was peripheral blood. The receptors stem from a woman aged 45-60 years who had recovered from COVID-19. The CDR3 runs from the conserved cysteine through the conserved F or W. Each record gives: CDR3 length, D gene, J gene, clone size, V gene, CDR3 DNA, CDR3 protein. D genes are given only for firm matches. Expanded clones get a size class; other rows say once, few or many, or leave the size out.

cdr3_length: 12; d_call: .; j_call: TRBJ1-1; clone_size: .; v_call: TRBV2; cdr3_nt: TGTGCCAGCAGGAGCGAGCACACTGAAGCTTTCTTT; cdr3_aa: CASRSEHTEAFF
cdr3_length: 19; d_call: .; j_call: TRBJ1-3; clone_size: .; v_call: TRBV21-1; cdr3_nt: TGTGCCAGCAGCAAAGAGACCATACAGGGTGGGGGCTCTGGAAACACCATATATTTT; cdr3_aa: CASSKETIQGGGSGNTIYF
cdr3_length: 11; d_call: .; j_call: TRBJ1-1; clone_size: .; v_call: TRBV19; cdr3_nt: TGTGCCAGTAGTACAGCGATTGAAGCTTTCTTT; cdr3_aa: CASSTAIEAFF
cdr3_length: 17; d_call: TRBD2; j_call: TRBJ2-1; clone_size: .; v_call: TRBV5-1; cdr3_nt: TGCGCCAGCAGCTTAGCGAGCGGGGGCCTCTCCTACAATGAGCAGTTCTTC; cdr3_aa: CASSLASGGLSYNEQFF
cdr3_length: 17; d_call: .; j_call: TRBJ2-3; clone_size: .; v_call: TRBV28; cdr3_nt: TGTGCCAGCAGTTTATCAACCCCTCAGGGGTCAACAGATACGCAGTATTTT; cdr3_aa: CASSLSTPQGSTDTQYF
cdr3_length: 16; d_call: TRBD2; j_call: TRBJ2-1; clone_size: .; v_call: TRBV9; cdr3_nt: TGTGCCAGCAGCGGATCTTTAGCGGAGGGAGGGAATGAGCAGTTCTTC; cdr3_aa: CASSGSLAEGGNEQFF
cdr3_length: 15; d_call: .; j_call: TRBJ2-3; clone_size: .; v_call: TRBV7-3; cdr3_nt: TGTGCCAGCAGCTTATCGCTAGTATCATCGGATACGCAGTATTTT; cdr3_aa: CASSLSLVSSDTQYF
cdr3_length: 13; d_call: TRBD1; j_call: TRBJ2-7; clone_size: .; v_call: TRBV6-5; cdr3_nt: TGTGCCAGCAGTTACTGGGACAGCTACGAGCAGTACTTC; cdr3_aa: CASSYWDSYEQYF
cdr3_length: 12; d_call: TRBD1; j_call: TRBJ1-1; clone_size: .; v_call: TRBV30; cdr3_nt: TGTGCCTGGGACGACAGGGCCGTGAGGGCTTTCTTT; cdr3_aa: CAWDDRAVRAFF
cdr3_length: 15; d_call: TRBD1; j_call: TRBJ2-3; clone_size: .; v_call: TRBV6-5; cdr3_nt: TGTGCCAGCAGTCTCACCGGGACAGGGACAGATACGCAGTATTTT; cdr3_aa: CASSLTGTGTDTQYF
cdr3_length: 14; d_call: TRBD1; j_call: TRBJ2-7; clone_size: few; v_call: TRBV4-2; cdr3_nt: TGTGCCAGCAGCCAGGAGGGACAGGGGCGCGAGCAGTACTTC; cdr3_aa: CASSQEGQGREQYF
cdr3_length: 13; d_call: .; j_call: TRBJ1-1; clone_size: .; v_call: TRBV5-1; cdr3_nt: TGCGCCAGCAGCTTGGGGACAGCCCGAGAAGCTTTCTTT; cdr3_aa: CASSLGTAREAFF
cdr3_length: 19; d_call: TRBD2; j_call: TRBJ2-1; clone_size: .; v_call: TRBV5-1; cdr3_nt: TGCGCCAGCAGCCCGGCCCTTAGCGGGGGGACGAGCTCCTACAATGAGCAGTTCTTC; cdr3_aa: CASSPALSGGTSSYNEQFF
cdr3_length: 15; d_call: TRBD1; j_call: TRBJ1-4; clone_size: .; v_call: TRBV19; cdr3_nt: TGTGCCAGTAGTCGGACAGGGACGGCTAATGAAAAACTGTTTTTT; cdr3_aa: CASSRTGTANEKLFF
cdr3_length: 12; d_call: TRBD1; j_call: TRBJ2-7; clone_size: .; v_call: TRBV29-1; cdr3_nt: TGCAGCGTTGGGACAGGGGGTTACGAGCAGTACTTC; cdr3_aa: CSVGTGGYEQYF
cdr3_length: 13; d_call: TRBD1; j_call: TRBJ1-2; clone_size: .; v_call: TRBV5-1; cdr3_nt: TGCGCCAGCAGCTTGGACAGGGGATACGGCTACACCTTC; cdr3_aa: CASSLDRGYGYTF
cdr3_length: 12; d_call: .; j_call: TRBJ2-7; clone_size: once; v_call: TRBV27; cdr3_nt: TGTGCCAGCAGTTCAGTTCCTAGCGAGCAGTACTTC; cdr3_aa: CASSSVPSEQYF
cdr3_length: 14; d_call: .; j_call: TRBJ2-3; clone_size: .; v_call: TRBV24-1; cdr3_nt: TGTGCCACCAGTGACCCTGACAGTACAGATACGCAGTATTTT; cdr3_aa: CATSDPDSTDTQYF
cdr3_length: 15; d_call: .; j_call: TRBJ2-7; clone_size: .; v_call: TRBV19; cdr3_nt: TGTGCCAGTACTAAACAGTTGGGTAGATCCTACGAGCAGTACTTC; cdr3_aa: CASTKQLGRSYEQYF
cdr3_length: 16; d_call: TRBD2; j_call: TRBJ2-5; clone_size: .; v_call: TRBV28; cdr3_nt: TGTGCCAGCAGTTTTAGGGGGACTAGCGGGAGAGAGACCCAGTACTTC; cdr3_aa: CASSFRGTSGRETQYF
cdr3_length: 14; d_call: .; j_call: TRBJ1-2; clone_size: .; v_call: TRBV7-2; cdr3_nt: TGTGCCAGCAGCCTAGGGCGACAAGACTATGGCTACACCTTC; cdr3_aa: CASSLGRQDYGYTF
cdr3_length: 17; d_call: TRBD2; j_call: TRBJ2-2; clone_size: .; v_call: TRBV7-6; cdr3_nt: TGTGCCAGCAGCAGGACTAGCGGGGGGAGTAACACCGGGGAGCTGTTTTTT; cdr3_aa: CASSRTSGGSNTGELFF
cdr3_length: 13; d_call: .; j_call: TRBJ2-2; clone_size: .; v_call: TRBV2; cdr3_nt: TGTGCCAGCAAGGAGGGGAGAACCGGGGAGCTGTTTTTT; cdr3_aa: CASKEGRTGELFF
cdr3_length: 13; d_call: .; j_call: TRBJ1-1; clone_size: once; v_call: TRBV18; cdr3_nt: TGTGCCAGCTCACCAAACAGGAACACTGAAGCTTTCTTT; cdr3_aa: CASSPNRNTEAFF
cdr3_length: 12; d_call: .; j_call: TRBJ2-2; clone_size: .; v_call: TRBV24-1; cdr3_nt: TGTGCCACCAGTGATCTCTACGGGGAGCTGTTTTTT; cdr3_aa: CATSDLYGELFF
cdr3_length: 13; d_call: .; j_call: TRBJ1-6; clone_size: .; v_call: TRBV27; cdr3_nt: TGTGCCAGCAGGTCGCAGTATAATTCACCCCTCCACTTT; cdr3_aa: CASRSQYNSPLHF
cdr3_length: 14; d_call: TRBD1; j_call: TRBJ2-4; clone_size: .; v_call: TRBV7-4; cdr3_nt: TGTGCCAGCAGCGAGATACAGGGGATCTACATTCAGTACTTC; cdr3_aa: CASSEIQGIYIQYF
cdr3_length: 16; d_call: TRBD1; j_call: TRBJ2-7; clone_size: few; v_call: TRBV7-2; cdr3_nt: TGTGCCAGCAGCTTCCCAACAGGGGCAGGGGACTACGAGCAGTACTTC; cdr3_aa: CASSFPTGAGDYEQYF
cdr3_length: 15; d_call: .; j_call: TRBJ1-4; clone_size: .; v_call: TRBV9; cdr3_nt: TGTGCCAGCAGCGCCTTCGGGGCAACTAATGAAAAACTGTTTTTT; cdr3_aa: CASSAFGATNEKLFF
cdr3_length: 18; d_call: .; j_call: TRBJ1-2; clone_size: .; v_call: TRBV18; cdr3_nt: TGTGCCAGCTCAACGGCGCTCAGGGGAAAGTCCCAGAGCTATGGCTACACCTTC; cdr3_aa: CASSTALRGKSQSYGYTF
cdr3_length: 16; d_call: .; j_call: TRBJ1-1; clone_size: once; v_call: TRBV7-2; cdr3_nt: TGTGCCAGCAGCCCTCCCGGGGGGCTCGGGAACACTGAAGCTTTCTTT; cdr3_aa: CASSPPGGLGNTEAFF
cdr3_length: 12; d_call: .; j_call: TRBJ1-2; clone_size: .; v_call: TRBV30; cdr3_nt: TGTGCCTGGACCTCAGGGGTTTCGGGCTACACCTTC; cdr3_aa: CAWTSGVSGYTF
cdr3_length: 14; d_call: .; j_call: TRBJ2-5; clone_size: .; v_call: TRBV28; cdr3_nt: TGTGCCAGCAGTTTAGTGGCGGACCAAGAGACCCAGTACTTC; cdr3_aa: CASSLVADQETQYF
cdr3_length: 13; d_call: TRBD1; j_call: TRBJ1-1; clone_size: .; v_call: TRBV18; cdr3_nt: TGTGCCAGCTCACCACGAGAAGGGGGCATGGCTTTCTTT; cdr3_aa: CASSPREGGMAFF
cdr3_length: 14; d_call: .; j_call: TRBJ2-1; clone_size: .; v_call: TRBV10-1; cdr3_nt: TGCGCCAGCAGGAGCCCAGGGGTATACAATGAGCAGTTCTTC; cdr3_aa: CASRSPGVYNEQFF
cdr3_length: 13; d_call: .; j_call: TRBJ1-3; clone_size: once; v_call: TRBV9; cdr3_nt: TGTGCCAGCAGCAGCGGCTCTGGAAACACCATATATTTT; cdr3_aa: CASSSGSGNTIYF
cdr3_length: 12; d_call: .; j_call: TRBJ1-2; clone_size: .; v_call: TRBV7-9; cdr3_nt: TGTGCCAGCAGCTTAGAGGGGGTCGGCTACACCTTC; cdr3_aa: CASSLEGVGYTF
cdr3_length: 15; d_call: .; j_call: TRBJ1-2; clone_size: few; v_call: TRBV4-3; cdr3_nt: TGCGCCAGCAGCCAAGAGAGGTCAGGGCCTTATGGCTACACCTTC; cdr3_aa: CASSQERSGPYGYTF
cdr3_length: 17; d_call: .; j_call: TRBJ2-1; clone_size: once; v_call: TRBV5-6; cdr3_nt: TGTGCCAGCATCGAGGCCCGGGCGGGCCTCTCCTACAATGAGCAGTTCTTC; cdr3_aa: CASIEARAGLSYNEQFF
cdr3_length: 16; d_call: .; j_call: TRBJ2-3; clone_size: .; v_call: TRBV7-8; cdr3_nt: TGTGCCAGCAGCTTAGCGTCGGGGATACTCACAGATACGCAGTATTTT; cdr3_aa: CASSLASGILTDTQYF
cdr3_length: 15; d_call: .; j_call: TRBJ1-1; clone_size: once; v_call: TRBV5-1; cdr3_nt: TGCGCCAGCAGCGGGGGACTTTCCACGAACACTGAAGCTTTCTTT; cdr3_aa: CASSGGLSTNTEAFF
cdr3_length: 15; d_call: .; j_call: TRBJ1-1; clone_size: .; v_call: TRBV11-2; cdr3_nt: TGTGCCAGCAGCCCCCTGACAAGGGGCAGGACTGAAGCTTTCTTT; cdr3_aa: CASSPLTRGRTEAFF
cdr3_length: 15; d_call: .; j_call: TRBJ1-5; clone_size: few; v_call: TRBV6-2/TRBV6-3; cdr3_nt: TGTGCCAGCAGTGACCCGCGGGGCCCGAATCAGCCCCAGCATTTT; cdr3_aa: CASSDPRGPNQPQHF
cdr3_length: 15; d_call: .; j_call: TRBJ1-2; clone_size: .; v_call: TRBV9; cdr3_nt: TGTGCCAGCAGCGTAGGTCCAGGGTGGGACTATGGCTACACCTTC; cdr3_aa: CASSVGPGWDYGYTF
cdr3_length: 14; d_call: TRBD1; j_call: TRBJ2-1; clone_size: few; v_call: TRBV6-4; cdr3_nt: TGTGCCAGCAGTCCAGGGGGCGCGCTCAATGAGCAGTTCTTC; cdr3_aa: CASSPGGALNEQFF
cdr3_length: 13; d_call: .; j_call: TRBJ2-5; clone_size: .; v_call: TRBV11-2; cdr3_nt: TGTGCCAGCAGCTTACTGTACCAAGAGACCCAGTACTTC; cdr3_aa: CASSLLYQETQYF
cdr3_length: 15; d_call: .; j_call: TRBJ2-2; clone_size: .; v_call: TRBV30; cdr3_nt: TGTGCCTGGAGGACCGTACTTTGGGGGGCCGGGGAGCTGTTTTTT; cdr3_aa: CAWRTVLWGAGELFF
cdr3_length: 16; d_call: .; j_call: TRBJ1-2; clone_size: .; v_call: TRBV23-1; cdr3_nt: TGCGCCAGCAGTCAATCGAAAAGGGGTTCTCCTTATGGCTACACCTTC; cdr3_aa: CASSQSKRGSPYGYTF
cdr3_length: 16; d_call: TRBD1; j_call: TRBJ2-7; clone_size: once; v_call: TRBV7-9; cdr3_nt: TGTGCCAGCAGTTCTAGACAGGGGTCGACCACCTACGAGCAGTACTTC; cdr3_aa: CASSSRQGSTTYEQYF
cdr3_length: 11; d_call: .; j_call: TRBJ1-1; clone_size: .; v_call: TRBV19; cdr3_nt: TGTGCCAGTAGTATACTCTTTGAAGCTTTCTTT; cdr3_aa: CASSILFEAFF
cdr3_length: 13; d_call: .; j_call: TRBJ2-7; clone_size: .; v_call: TRBV7-2; cdr3_nt: TGTGCCAGCAGCCTTGAACAGGGCTACGAGCAGTACTTC; cdr3_aa: CASSLEQGYEQYF
cdr3_length: 15; d_call: .; j_call: TRBJ2-7; clone_size: once; v_call: TRBV11-2; cdr3_nt: TGTGCCAGCAGCTGGCTTTTTGGTCCGTCCTACGAGCAGTACTTC; cdr3_aa: CASSWLFGPSYEQYF